One and the same sample provided the 30 T cell receptor beta chains below, sequenced in a study of blood T cell repertoires in COVID-19. This table comes from immunoSEQ multiplex PCR, and its TCRdb copy is limited to in-frame clones, with some not included. This table has approximately 160,000 clones, about 83% appearing once. Sequencing was carried out using peripheral blood. These receptors were obtained from a man in his forties who had recovered from COVID-19.

The chain joins TRBV12-3 or TRBV12-4 to TRBJ2-1, with D maybe TRBD1 (6 bases). This CDR3 is built from 12 residues. Trimming left V 11 bases short and J 6 bases short, with 14 bases between. The CDR3 coding sequence is TGTGCCGCAAGAGTGGGGGCCAATGAGCAGTTCTTC. Amino acids: CAARVGANEQFF.

V usage is TRBV21-1 and J usage is TRBJ2-6; TRBD1 is taken as the D call from the table, unchecked against the DNA. TRBV21-1 is marked as a pseudogene. The CDR3 totals 15 residues. The CDR3 protein is CATPGGAFGANVLTF. CDR3 sequence (DNA): TGTGCCACCCCAGGGGGCGCTTTTGGGGCCAACGTCCTGACTTTC.

V gene TRBV3-1 (or the pseudogene TRBV3-2) combines with J gene TRBJ2-7; 8 positions agree with TRBD2. The CDR3 sequence is 16 residues long. V was clipped by 4 bases and J by 10 bases; unmatched bases: 18. From germline, CDR1 is LGHDT and CDR2 YNNKEL (reference sequence). CDR3 sequence: CASSPTISGTAWRQYF. The CDR3 region has the DNA TGTGCCAGCAGCCCTACTATTAGCGGGACTGCATGGAGACAGTACTTC.

J is TRBJ1-4 and V is TRBV4-2; the D is unclear. This CDR3 is built from 17 residues. CDR1 and CDR2 from the germline V gene are LGHNA and YNFKEQ. Trimming stripped 4 bases from V and 4 bases from J, with 19 bases between. Here the CDR3 DNA reads TGTGCCAGCAGCCCCAATTCACGGAGCAATCATAATGAAAAACTGTTTTTT. Translated: CASSPNSRSNHNEKLFF.

The rearrangement links TRBV7-2 to TRBJ1-2; a possible D gene is TRBD1 (6 bases). This CDR3 has 14 amino acids. The germline V gene has CDR1 SGHTA and CDR2 FQGNSA. V gave up 3 bases and J gave up 4 bases, with 12 bases separating them. This CDR3 is CASSFIQGIYGYTF. CDR3 coding DNA: TGTGCCAGCAGCTTTATACAGGGAATCTATGGCTACACCTTC.

The rearrangement links TRBV12-3 or TRBV12-4 to TRBJ1-1, with 8 bases aligning to TRBD1. The CDR3 runs to 13 residues. J was trimmed by 2 bases and V by 6 bases; bases with no gene match: 2. DNA of the CDR3: TGTGCCAGCAGCGACAGGGGCAACACTGAAGCTTTCTTT. The encoded protein is CASSDRGNTEAFF.

The chain employs TRBV12-5 and TRBJ1-5; D possibly corresponds to TRBD1 (5 bases). This CDR3 spans 17 amino acids. Trimming removed 2 bases from V and 4 bases from J, with 18 bases in between. Germline CDR1 and CDR2: LGHNT and FRNRAP. The CDR3 reads CASGLIIDSHFNQPQHF. In nucleotides, the CDR3 is TGTGCTAGTGGTTTGATAATAGACAGTCATTTTAATCAGCCCCAGCATTTT. Full variable domain (remainder filled in from reference TRBV12-5 and TRBJ1-5): DARVTQTPRHKVTEMGQEVTMRCQPILGHNTVFWYRQTMMQGLELLAYFRNRAPLDDSGMPKDRFSAEMPDATLATLKIQPSEPRDSAVYFCASGLIIDSHFNQPQHFGDGTRLSIL.

This rearrangement joins TRBV10-3 to TRBJ1-5; the D gene is possibly TRBD1 (6 bases). The CDR3 is 13 residues long. Trimming left V 10 bases short and J 5 bases short, with 15 bases between. Germline CDR1 is ENHRY and CDR2 is SYGVKD. CDR3 sequence: CASDPGEDQPQHF. In DNA, the CDR3 is TGTGCCAGCGATCCAGGGGAAGATCAGCCCCAGCATTTT.

The CDR3 reads CASSPDTYEQYF. CDR3 sequence (DNA): TGCGCCAGCAGCCCAGACACTTACGAGCAGTACTTC. The chain links TRBV5-1 to TRBJ2-7; D is unresolved. The germline CDR1 and CDR2 sequences are SGHRS and YFSETQ. The length of the CDR3 is 12 residues. V lost 4 bases and J 4 bases, leaving 9 bases between the germline ends.

The rearrangement joins TRBV4-2 to TRBJ1-5, with 7 bases identical to TRBD1. There are 20 residues in the CDR3. V shed 0 bases, J shed 0 bases, and the junction held 14 bases outside the gene matches. Germline-derived CDR1 and CDR2 are LGHNA and YNFKEQ. This chain's CDR3 is CASSQDSSGTEGYSNQPQHF. The CDR3, as DNA: TGTGCCAGCAGCCAAGACTCTTCCGGGACAGAAGGATATAGCAATCAGCCCCAGCATTTT.

This clone was found once. V usage is TRBV6-2 or TRBV6-3 and J usage is TRBJ2-7, with a tentative D call TRBD2 (7 bases). The V gene's germline CDR1 is MNHEY and CDR2 SVGEGT. The CDR3 consists of 14 residues. V was cut by 0 bases and J by 6 bases, with 12 bases left in between. In DNA, the CDR3 is TGTGCCAGCAGTTACTCGAAAGGGGGGGGCGAGCAGTACTTC. Its translation: CASSYSKGGGEQYF.

The V call is TRBV6-5, the J call TRBJ2-7; D perhaps matches TRBD1 (6 bases). Germline CDR1 MNHEY, CDR2 SVGAGI. V lost 2 bases and J 6 bases, leaving 11 bases between the germline ends. This CDR3 is built from 13 residues. CDR3 region: CASSYGTGFEQYF. In nucleotides, the CDR3 is TGTGCCAGCAGTTACGGTACAGGGTTCGAGCAGTACTTC.

This rearrangement joins TRBV10-3 to TRBJ2-2; D remains ambiguous. The CDR3 length is 14 residues. Germline V lookup: CDR1 ENHRY, CDR2 SYGVKD. Trimming took off 0 bases at V and 6 bases at J, with 8 bases between the two ends. CDR3 DNA: TGTGCCATCAGTGAGTCGGATCAGGCCGGGGAGCTGTTTTTT. Amino acids: CAISESDQAGELFF.

The genes are TRBV6-1 and TRBJ1-2; D is ambiguous. Trimming removed 1 base at V and 6 bases at J, with 12 bases between. The CDR3 sequence is 14 residues long. Germline assignment: CDR1 MNHNS and CDR2 SASEGT. In DNA form, the CDR3 reads TGTGCCAGCAGTGAAGGTGGGAGTTCAGATGGCTACACCTTC. Encoded protein: CASSEGGSSDGYTF.

This chain uses TRBV10-3 with TRBJ1-2, with D maybe TRBD1 (6 bases). The CDR3 length is 10 residues. Trimming took off 10 bases at V and 6 bases at J, with 9 bases between the two ends. Germline V lookup: CDR1 ENHRY, CDR2 SYGVKD. CDR3 sequence (DNA): TGTGCCACGCACAGGGATGGCTACACCTTC. Translating gives CATHRDGYTF.

The chain is built from TRBV11-2 and TRBJ2-7; 10 bases are shared with TRBD1. Germline V CDR1 and CDR2: SGHAT, FQNNGV. The CDR3 totals 15 residues. V gave up 2 bases and J gave up 4 bases; unmatched junction bases: 5. CDR3 coding DNA: TGTGCCAGCAGCTTACGGACAGGGGGGAGTTACGAGCAGTACTTC. Amino acids: CASSLRTGGSYEQYF. Together with reference TRBV11-2 and TRBJ2-7, the CDR3 gives the full variable domain: EAGVAQSPRYKIIEKRQSVAFWCNPISGHATLYWYQQILGQGPKLLIQFQNNGVVDDSQLPKDRFSAERLKGVDSTLKIQPAKLEDSAVYLCASSLRTGGSYEQYFGPGTRLTVT.

This clone was found a few times. The chain couples TRBV29-1 to TRBJ2-1; perhaps TRBD2 as D (6 bases). V lost 0 bases, J lost 2 bases, and 11 bases lay in between. The CDR3 is 15 residues long. Germline loops: CDR1 SQVTM, CDR2 ANQGSEA. CDR3 residues: CSVEDTGLTYNEQFF. CDR3 in DNA: TGCAGCGTTGAAGACACGGGACTCACCTACAATGAGCAGTTCTTC.

The chain joins TRBV6-2 or TRBV6-3 to TRBJ1-5; D possibly corresponds to TRBD1 (6 bases). Looked up from germline, CDR1 is MNHEY and CDR2 is SVGEGT. Trimming removed 0 bases from V and 3 bases from J, with 12 bases in between. The CDR3 is 16 residues long. In nucleotides, the CDR3 is TGTGCCAGCAGTTACTCCCGGGACACCTACAATCAGCCCCAGCATTTT. It yields the protein CASSYSRDTYNQPQHF.

The gene calls are TRBV6-2 or TRBV6-3 and TRBJ2-1; D ambiguous. V was shortened by 1 base and J by 6 bases, with 7 bases between the two germline ends. This CDR3 comprises 13 residues. Germline values: CDR1 MNHEY, CDR2 SVGEGT. Here the CDR3 reads CASSYWSGNEQFF. The CDR3 coding sequence is TGTGCCAGCAGTTACTGGTCGGGCAATGAGCAGTTCTTC.

V is TRBV29-1 and J is TRBJ1-1, with 7 bases identical to TRBD1. Germline-derived CDR1 and CDR2 are SQVTM and ANQGSEA. This CDR3 has 12 amino acids. The V and J ends lost 5 bases and 4 bases, in that order; junction bases with no gene match: 4. The CDR3 nucleotides read TGCAGCGTTCGACAGGGCGGCACTGAAGCTTTCTTT. Translated: CSVRQGGTEAFF.

This chain joins TRBV7-9 and TRBJ1-2, with 9 bases fitting TRBD1. The V segment lost 8 bases and the J segment 3 bases; nucleotides outside the gene matches: 4. The CDR3 consists of 13 residues. Germline lookup yields CDR1 SEHNR and CDR2 FQNEAQ (reference sequence). The CDR3 reads CASRDRADYGYTF. As DNA, the CDR3 is TGTGCCAGCCGGGACAGGGCGGACTATGGCTACACCTTC.

V usage is TRBV28 and J usage is TRBJ2-7; D remains unclear. CDR3 size: 13 residues. Trimming removed 5 bases at V and 3 bases at J, with 11 bases between. Germline CDR1 and CDR2: MDHEN and SYDVKM. As DNA, the CDR3 is TGTGCCAGCAGTCCTATGAAGTTCTACGAGCAGTACTTC. Its protein product is CASSPMKFYEQYF.

V usage is TRBV13 and J usage is TRBJ1-2; D gene uncertain. The ends were cut back, 1 base at V and 7 bases at J, with 7 bases in the middle. The CDR3 is 12 residues long. Germline V lookup: CDR1 PRHDT, CDR2 FYEKMQ (reference sequence). The CDR3 protein is CASSLVSGGYTF. The CDR3 nucleotides read TGTGCCAGCAGCTTAGTTTCCGGTGGCTACACCTTC.

The V gene is TRBV5-5, the J gene TRBJ2-7; no firm D call. Germline V gene lookup returns CDR1 SGHKS and CDR2 YYEKEE (reference sequence). Trimming took off 0 bases at V and 1 base at J, with 5 bases between the two ends. This CDR3 is 13 amino acids long. The CDR3 here is CASSLGSSYEQYF. In DNA form, the CDR3 reads TGTGCCAGCAGCTTGGGGAGTTCCTACGAGCAGTACTTC.

The chain has TRBV5-6 and TRBJ2-2; no clear D gene. Germline-derived CDR1 and CDR2 are SGHDT and YYEEEE. Trimming cost V 2 bases and J 9 bases, with 8 bases left between them. CDR3 length: 12 residues. CDR3 in amino acids: CASSFAERELFF. CDR3 nucleotide sequence: TGTGCCAGCAGCTTCGCGGAAAGGGAGCTGTTTTTT.

The chain joins TRBV6-1 to TRBJ2-1; 8 bases agree with TRBD2. The CDR3 covers 15 residues. Trimming cost V 5 bases and J 5 bases; bases outside gene matches: 8. The germline CDR1 and CDR2 sequences are MNHNS and SASEGT. In DNA, the CDR3 is TGTGCCAGCAGTCCCGGGACTAGAGGTAACAATGAGCAGTTCTTC. This translates into CASSPGTRGNNEQFF.

This chain uses TRBV30 with TRBJ2-7; 7 bases fit TRBD2. V lost 1 base to trimming and J lost 0 bases; unmatched junction nucleotides: 3. This CDR3 has 14 residues. Germline CDR1 and CDR2: GTSNPN and SVGIG (reference sequence). The CDR3 reads CAWSGGGSSYEQYF. The CDR3 DNA reads as TGTGCCTGGAGTGGTGGCGGGAGCTCCTACGAGCAGTACTTC.

The chain couples TRBV28 to TRBJ2-5; D may be TRBD2 (6 bases). V gave up 5 bases and J gave up 2 bases, with 18 bases separating them. The CDR3 is 16 residues long. Germline V gives CDR1 MDHEN, CDR2 SYDVKM. The CDR3 protein is CASSPRDWTSQETQYF. The CDR3 nucleotides are TGTGCCAGCAGTCCAAGGGACTGGACCTCACAAGAGACCCAGTACTTC.

This clone has only one observation. The chain recombines TRBV2 with TRBJ2-3, with 10 bases identical to TRBD1. Germline V lookup: CDR1 SNHLY, CDR2 FYNNEI. This CDR3 has 15 amino acids. V dropped 8 bases and J dropped 0; count of bases not matched to a gene: 5. The DNA for the CDR3 is TGTGCCAGCGGGGACAGGGGCCTCAGCACAGATACGCAGTATTTT. It is translated as CASGDRGLSTDTQYF.

The chain has TRBV28 and TRBJ2-3, with D unclear. Germline V lookup: CDR1 MDHEN, CDR2 SYDVKM. Trimming shortened V by 5 bases and J by 5 bases, and 8 bases separated the two germline ends. The CDR3 runs to 12 residues. The CDR3 bases are TGTGCCAGCAGTCTCTCTCGAGATACGCAGTATTTT. Its protein product is CASSLSRDTQYF.